Listed here are 28 T cell receptor beta chains from one sample, sequenced in a study of shared clonotypes between healthy human individuals. Produced via immunoSEQ multiplex PCR; TCRdb's table is partial and in-frame only. Among about 960,000 clones listed, roughly 72% were seen once. Sequenced input: memory CD4+ T cells sorted from blood. Subset of the sample: CD45RA-negative fraction. The receptors here all came from a man aged 18 to 35 in good health.

This clone was observed a few times. The chain joins TRBV19 to TRBJ2-7, with 7 bases aligning to TRBD2. J gave up 0 bases and V 5 bases, and 4 bases lay outside the gene matches. The length of the CDR3 is 14 residues. Per germline, CDR1 LNHDA and CDR2 SQIVND (reference sequence). CDR3 sequence (DNA): TGTGCCAGTAGTGATAGCGGGCTCTCCTACGAGCAGTACTTC. Its translation is CASSDSGLSYEQYF.

The rearrangement links TRBV5-1 to TRBJ1-2, with D unresolved. V was clipped by 7 bases and J by 0 bases, with 10 bases between them. Germline V gene lookup returns CDR1 SGHRS and CDR2 YFSETQ. CDR3 size: 13 residues. CDR3 nucleotides: TGCGCCAGCGAAGGAATTGCTAACTATGGCTACACCTTC. Its translation: CASEGIANYGYTF.

V and J are TRBV25-1 and TRBJ2-7; no firm D call. Trimming took off 3 bases at V and 3 bases at J, with 6 bases between the two ends. The CDR3 runs 12 residues. CDR1 is MGHDK and CDR2 is SYGVNS in the germline V gene. CDR3 nucleotides: TGTGCCAGCAGTGAGAGCCACTACGAGCAGTACTTC. Its translation: CASSESHYEQYF.

Of note for this clone: The germline gene is not matched at one end of the junction; a read error may be the cause. The gene calls are TRBV7-7 and TRBJ1-1, with D perhaps matching TRBD1 (6 bases). CDR1 and CDR2 (germline): SSHAT, FNYEAQ (reference sequence). This CDR3 spans 15 amino acids. The CDR3 DNA reads TGTGCTAGCAGCGGAAGGGGGGCTCTGAACACTGAAGCTTTCTTT. The encoded protein is CASSGRGALNTEAFF.

This clone was found once. The J gene is TRBJ1-2, the V gene TRBV28; 10 bases match TRBD1. There are 13 residues in the CDR3. Trimming at V came to 5 bases and at J to 6 bases, leaving 3 bases not matched to a gene. Germline V lookup: CDR1 MDHEN, CDR2 SYDVKM. The CDR3 region is CASSGQGVNGYTF. The CDR3 bases are TGTGCCAGCAGTGGACAGGGGGTAAATGGCTACACCTTC.

V and J are TRBV5-1 and TRBJ2-3, with D maybe TRBD2 (5 bases). Germline V gives CDR1 SGHRS, CDR2 YFSETQ. V lost 4 bases to trimming and J lost 4 bases, with 16 bases between them. The CDR3 totals 15 residues. The CDR3, as DNA: TGCGCCAGCAGCCGTACCATACCGGGGTCAGATACGCAGTATTTT. Its protein is CASSRTIPGSDTQYF.

A note on this clone: Different DNA sequences within this sample yield the same CDR3. This rearrangement joins TRBV6-5 to TRBJ1-5; D not certain. This CDR3 has 13 residues. V was clipped by 6 bases and J by 0 bases, with 6 bases between them. From germline, CDR1 is MNHEY and CDR2 SVGAGI. The chain's CDR3 is CASRGNSNQPQHF. CDR3 sequence (DNA): TGTGCCAGCAGGGGAAATAGCAATCAGCCCCAGCATTTT.

The chain recombines TRBV6-5 with TRBJ2-7; D is perhaps TRBD1 or TRBD2 (5 bases each). V was cut by 5 bases and J by 4 bases, with 12 bases left in between. CDR1 is MNHEY and CDR2 is SVGAGI in the germline V gene. The CDR3 is 13 amino acids. This chain's CDR3 is CASSPGPKYEQYF. The CDR3, as DNA: TGTGCCAGCAGTCCGGGACCCAAATACGAGCAGTACTTC.

The chain recombines TRBV6-6 with TRBJ1-1, with D tentatively TRBD1 (6 bases). Germline V gene lookup returns CDR1 MNHNY and CDR2 SVGAGI (reference sequence). The CDR3 runs 14 residues. Trimming cost V 6 bases and J 4 bases, with 15 bases left between them. As DNA, the CDR3 is TGTGCCAGCAGCCCCCCGGACAGTCGCACTGAAGCTTTCTTT. This encodes CASSPPDSRTEAFF.

This sequence joins TRBV5-1 and TRBJ2-5; D is ambiguous. CDR1 is SGHRS, CDR2 YFSETQ, per germline. V was cut by 4 bases and J by 0 bases, with 13 bases left in between. The CDR3 is 15 amino acids. CDR3 coding DNA: TGCGCCAGCAGCACCGGAGCAGCGTACCAAGAGACCCAGTACTTC. It yields the protein CASSTGAAYQETQYF. Full variable domain (outside the CDR3, taken from reference TRBV5-1 and TRBJ2-5): KAGVTQTPRYLIKTRGQQVTLSCSPISGHRSVSWYQQTPGQGLQFLFEYFSETQRNKGNFPGRFSGRQFSNSRSEMNVSTLELGDSALYLCASSTGAAYQETQYFGPGTRLLVL.

This clone was found once. The chain couples TRBV10-3 to TRBJ1-2; the D is unclear. Trimming stripped 0 bases from V and 5 bases from J, with 19 bases between. The germline V gene has CDR1 ENHRY and CDR2 SYGVKD. The CDR3 covers 17 residues. The DNA of the CDR3 is TGTGCCATCAGTGAGTCGAATTGGGCAGGCGGCCTATATGGCTACACCTTC. Translation: CAISESNWAGGLYGYTF.

In regard to this clone: A far larger clone is just one base off, so this is likely a read error. Additional DNA sequences in this sample encode the identical CDR3. CDR3 sequence reads: CAIRGTGIGYTF. The CDR3 bases are TGTGCCATCAGGGGGACAGGGATAGGCTACACCTTC. The genes are TRBV10-3 and TRBJ1-2; 9 bases fit TRBD1. Per the germline V gene, CDR1 is ENHRY and CDR2 is SYGVKD. Trimming cost V 6 bases and J 8 bases; bases outside gene matches: 4. The CDR3 runs 12 residues.

The chain combines TRBV5-1 with TRBJ2-7, with D tentatively TRBD2 (6 bases). This CDR3 region has 15 residues. Germline V gene sequence: CDR1 SGHRS, CDR2 YFSETQ. Between the trimmed V and J ends, which lost 8 bases and 1 base, there was a span of 19 bases. The DNA of the CDR3 is TGCGCCAGTCAAATCGCCGGGACTCCGTCCTACGAGCAGTACTTC. It translates to CASQIAGTPSYEQYF.

This chain links TRBV19 with TRBJ2-7; the match to TRBD1 covers 9 bases. From germline, CDR1 is LNHDA and CDR2 SQIVND (reference sequence). After removal of 5 bases from V and 5 bases from J, the junction contained 7 bases not matched to a gene. The CDR3 loop spans 14 amino acids. CDR3 sequence reads: CASSSLGTGHEQYF. The CDR3 DNA is TGTGCCAGTAGTTCGCTTGGGACAGGGCACGAGCAGTACTTC.

V and J are TRBV10-3 and TRBJ1-1; no clear D gene. The germline gives CDR1 ENHRY, CDR2 SYGVKD. This CDR3 is 16 amino acids long. The V gene lost 0 bases and the J gene lost 1 base, with 12 bases spanning the gap. This chain's CDR3 is CAISESKGVRNTEAFF. Here the CDR3 DNA reads TGTGCCATCAGTGAGTCGAAAGGCGTCAGGAACACTGAAGCTTTCTTT.

The chain joins TRBV27 to TRBJ2-7; the D is unclear. CDR3 size: 13 residues. Germline loops: CDR1 MNHEY, CDR2 SMNVEV (reference sequence). V was trimmed by 2 bases and J by 6 bases, leaving 11 bases between them. The DNA of the CDR3 is TGTGCCAGCAGTTTAACTCGGGCCACCGAGCAGTACTTC. This sequence encodes CASSLTRATEQYF.

V usage is TRBV6-5 and J usage is TRBJ2-7; 9 positions agree with TRBD1. Germline V gene data show CDR1 as MNHEY and CDR2 as SVGAGI. Losses at the gene ends were 6 bases for V and 2 bases for J; bases not matched to a gene: 5. This CDR3 contains 14 residues. The CDR3 DNA is TGTGCCAGCAGCCCGGGACAGGGCACCTACGAGCAGTACTTC. Translation gives CASSPGQGTYEQYF.

The chain joins TRBV28 to TRBJ1-5; 12 nucleotides line up with TRBD1. CDR1 is MDHEN, CDR2 SYDVKM, per germline. The CDR3 covers 19 residues. After removal of 8 bases from V and 2 bases from J, the junction contained 16 bases not matched to a gene. The CDR3 coding sequence is TGTGCCAGCGGAAGTCCGGGACAGGGGGCGGTATTGGGCAATCAGCCCCAGCATTTT. It specifies CASGSPGQGAVLGNQPQHF. The full variable domain, with the rest looked up from reference TRBV28 and TRBJ1-5, is DVKVTQSSRYLVKRTGEKVFLECVQDMDHENMFWYRQDPGLGLRLIYFSYDVKMKEKGDIPEGYSVSREKKERFSLILESASTNQTSMYLCASGSPGQGAVLGNQPQHFGDGTRLSIL.

This clone was picked up a small number of times. This chain connects TRBV18 to TRBJ2-2; possibly TRBD2 for D (6 bases). This CDR3 is built from 14 residues. The germline gives CDR1 KGHSH, CDR2 LQKENI. Trimming removed 6 bases from V and 4 bases from J, with 12 bases in between. This CDR3 reads CASSRPGATGELFF. DNA for the CDR3: TGTGCCAGCTCGCGGCCGGGAGCCACCGGGGAGCTGTTTTTT.

The chain recombines TRBV5-1 with TRBJ2-7, with TRBD2 matching 7 bases. V gave up 4 bases and J gave up 2 bases; unmatched junction bases: 6. This CDR3 spans 14 amino acids. Germline V lookup: CDR1 SGHRS, CDR2 YFSETQ. CDR3 sequence (DNA): TGCGCCAGCAGCGTAACGGGAGGCCCCTACGAGCAGTACTTC. This translates into CASSVTGGPYEQYF.

The rearrangement links TRBV7-3 to TRBJ2-5, with D perhaps matching TRBD2 (6 bases). Per germline, CDR1 SGHTA and CDR2 FQGTGA. Trimming removed 4 bases from V and 1 base from J, with 7 bases in between. The length of the CDR3 is 13 residues. In nucleotides, the CDR3 is TGTGCCAGCAGCTCGGGGGTCCAAGAGACCCAGTACTTC. Translating gives CASSSGVQETQYF. Full variable domain (rest looked up from reference TRBV7-3 and TRBJ2-5): GAGVSQTPSNKVTEKGKYVELRCDPISGHTALYWYRQSLGQGPEFLIYFQGTGAADDSGLPNDRFFAVRPEGSVSTLKIQRTERGDSAVYLCASSSGVQETQYFGPGTRLLVL.

This clone was counted between two and nine times. The V call is TRBV18, the J call TRBJ2-5; D is possibly TRBD1 or TRBD2 (6 bases each). Germline CDR1 reads KGHSH; CDR2 reads LQKENI. Between the trimmed V and J ends, which lost 3 bases and 9 bases, there was a span of 23 bases. There are 16 residues in the CDR3. The CDR3 DNA follows: TGTGCCAGCTCACCTTCACAATATGGGCCAGGGGAGGCCCAGTACTTC. It specifies CASSPSQYGPGEAQYF. The entire variable domain, with the rest obtained from reference TRBV18 and TRBJ2-5, is as follows: NAGVMQNPRHLVRRRGQEARLRCSPMKGHSHVYWYRQLPEEGLKFMVYLQKENIIDESGMPKERFSAEFPKEGPSILRIQQVVRGDSAAYFCASSPSQYGPGEAQYFGPGTRLLVL.

The J gene is TRBJ2-7, the V gene TRBV18; the match to TRBD1 covers 8 bases. Germline CDR1 reads KGHSH; CDR2 reads LQKENI. The CDR3 is made up of 15 amino acids. Trimming cost V 5 bases and J 2 bases; bases outside gene matches: 8. The CDR3 DNA is TGTGCCAGCTCAGCGGGACAGGCCCACCCCTACGAGCAGTACTTC. Its translation: CASSAGQAHPYEQYF.

Notes on this clone: Mismatch with germline at one junction end may stem from a read error. The identical CDR3 is also encoded by other nucleotide sequences in the sample. The chain joins TRBV20-1 to TRBJ2-5; D is undetermined. Looked up from germline, CDR1 is DFQATT and CDR2 is SNEGSKA (reference sequence). The CDR3 is made up of 11 amino acids. The chain's CDR3 is CSALVLETQYF. In DNA form, the CDR3 reads TGCAGTGCCCTAGTTTTGGAGACTCAGTACTTC.

About this clone: A read error may explain this, as a much larger clone is one base away. The chain employs TRBV6-5 and TRBJ2-2, with a possible D match to TRBD1 (5 bases). CDR3 length equals 14 residues. V lost 4 bases and J 1 base, leaving 7 bases between the germline ends. Per germline, CDR1 MNHEY and CDR2 SVGAGI. The DNA for the CDR3 is TGTGCCAGCAGTTCTACAGGGAACACCGGGGAGCTGTTTTTT. It codes for CASSSTGNTGELFF.

A few counts support this clone. CDR3 region: CASRKDGPSGANVLTF. DNA of the CDR3: TGTGCCAGCAGGAAAGACGGACCCTCGGGGGCCAACGTCCTGACTTTC. The J gene is TRBJ2-6, the V gene TRBV2; D gene uncertain. V lost 6 bases, J lost 4 bases, and 16 bases lay in between. CDR1 and CDR2 from the germline V gene are SNHLY and FYNNEI. The CDR3 loop spans 16 amino acids.

This chain connects TRBV11-3 to TRBJ2-1; the match to TRBD2 covers 8 bases. Germline trimming cut 4 bases from V and 4 bases from J; bases unmatched to any gene: 6. Germline V gene sequence: CDR1 SGHNT, CDR2 YENEEA. The CDR3 is 15 amino acids. The chain's CDR3 is CASSSGLVGYNEQFF. The CDR3 DNA follows: TGTGCCAGCAGCTCGGGACTAGTGGGATACAATGAGCAGTTCTTC.

This chain connects TRBV11-2 to TRBJ2-7; D remains unclear. CDR1 and CDR2 (germline): SGHAT, FQNNGV. Trimming left V 2 bases short and J 2 bases short, with 10 bases between. This CDR3 contains 14 residues. The DNA of the CDR3 is TGTGCCAGCAGCTTAACAACAGTTACCTACGAGCAGTACTTC. This translates into CASSLTTVTYEQYF.